A single T cell receptor beta chain is shown here with its context. The target antigen is unknown. The donors formed part of the roughly 110-subject validation cohort, distinct from the roughly 700-subject first cohort. The data are from a study of cytomegalovirus exposure and HLA in healthy donors. Clones were sequenced by immunoSEQ multiplex PCR, and TCRdb holds only the in-frame ones, with some missing. The sample has some 46,000 clones, roughly 92% seen once. Findings and caveats of the study: In vitro checks showed that a few CMV-associated chains really do target CMV antigens.

The sequencing sample was made of PBMCs. The clonotype comes from a young man in good health and CMV-seronegative.

CDR3 loop: CASTVSPRETQYF. CDR3 coding DNA: TGTGCCAGCACCGTATCCCCTAGAGAGACCCAGTACTTC. This rearrangement joins TRBV28 to TRBJ2-5; D is undetermined. In germline, CDR1 is MDHEN, CDR2 SYDVKM. V gave up 7 bases and J gave up 4 bases, with 13 bases separating them. This CDR3 is 13 amino acids long.